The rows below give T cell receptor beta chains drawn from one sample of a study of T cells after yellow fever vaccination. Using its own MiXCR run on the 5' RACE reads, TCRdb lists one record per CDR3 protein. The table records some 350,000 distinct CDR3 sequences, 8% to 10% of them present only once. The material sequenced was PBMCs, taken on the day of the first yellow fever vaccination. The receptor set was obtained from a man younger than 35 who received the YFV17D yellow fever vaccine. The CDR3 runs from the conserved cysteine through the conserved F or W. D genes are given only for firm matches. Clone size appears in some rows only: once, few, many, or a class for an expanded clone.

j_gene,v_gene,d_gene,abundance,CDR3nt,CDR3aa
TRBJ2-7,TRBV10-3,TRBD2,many,TGTGCCATCAGTGGGACTAGCGGGGGGGCCTACGAGCAGTACTTC,CAISGTSGGAYEQYF
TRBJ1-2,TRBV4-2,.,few,TGTGCCAGCAGCCCCACGGGGGTTAGAGGCGCTGGCTACACCTTC,CASSPTGVRGAGYTF
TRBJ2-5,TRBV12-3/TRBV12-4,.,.,TGTGCCAGCAGAATTAGGGGCGGCAGCCCCAGGGAGACCCAGTACTTC,CASRIRGGSPRETQYF
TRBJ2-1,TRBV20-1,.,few,TGCAGTGCTGGCTTTGCCGGGGCGAGCTCCTACAATGAGCAGTTCTTC,CSAGFAGASSYNEQFF
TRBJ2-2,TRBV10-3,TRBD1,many,TGTGCCGCCCAGGGACAGGGGACCGGGGAGCTGTTTTTT,CAAQGQGTGELFF
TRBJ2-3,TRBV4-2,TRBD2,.,TGTGCCAGCAGCCAAGCCCGCGGGGGGCGGACAGATACGCAGTATTTT,CASSQARGGRTDTQYF
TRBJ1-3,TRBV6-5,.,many,TGTGCCAGCAGTTACGATAGGACCCCTGGAAACACCATATATTTT,CASSYDRTPGNTIYF
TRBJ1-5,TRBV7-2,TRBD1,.,TGTGCCAGCAGCCCCAGGACAGGTTGGATGGGCAATCAGCCCCAGCATTTT,CASSPRTGWMGNQPQHF
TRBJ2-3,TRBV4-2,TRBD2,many,TGTGCCAGCAGCCAAGCTTACGCTAGCGGGGATACAGATACGCAGTATTTT,CASSQAYASGDTDTQYF
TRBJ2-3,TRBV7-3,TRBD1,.,TGTGCCAGCAGCTTCCGGACAGGGATCACAGATACGCAGTATTTT,CASSFRTGITDTQYF
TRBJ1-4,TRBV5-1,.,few,TGCGCCAGCAGCTTGAAGGTCGGAAGATCAACTAATGAAAAACTGTTTTTT,CASSLKVGRSTNEKLFF
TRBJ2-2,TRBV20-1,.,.,TGCAGTGCTCCTAGACTGAACACCGGGGAGCTGTTTTTT,CSAPRLNTGELFF
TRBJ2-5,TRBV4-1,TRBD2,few,TGCGCCAGCAGCTCCCCCCCCGAGGGCGGGGGGTTACTCCAAGAGACCCAGTACTTC,CASSSPPEGGGLLQETQYF
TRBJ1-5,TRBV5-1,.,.,TGCGCCAGCAGCCTGAGGGAAATGGGGAGCAATCAGCCCCAGCATTTT,CASSLREMGSNQPQHF
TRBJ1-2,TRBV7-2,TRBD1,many,TGTGCCAGTCAGGGGGACGGCTATGGCTACACCTTC,CASQGDGYGYTF
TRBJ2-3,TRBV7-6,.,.,TGTGCCAGCAGCTCAGCGGGTACTCGGGCGTTGACAGATACGCAGTATTTT,CASSSAGTRALTDTQYF
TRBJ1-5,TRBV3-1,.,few,TGTGCCAGCAGCCAAGATAGAACTAGCAATCAGCCCCAGCATTTT,CASSQDRTSNQPQHF
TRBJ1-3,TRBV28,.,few,TGTGCCAGCAGTGTGGGACCGCACTCTGGAAACACCATATATTTT,CASSVGPHSGNTIYF
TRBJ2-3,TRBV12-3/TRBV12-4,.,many,TGTGCCAGCACCCGACGGAACACAGATACGCAGTATTTT,CASTRRNTDTQYF
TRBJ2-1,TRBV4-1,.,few,TGCGCCAGCAGCCAGCCCCGTCGAGGGGCTATTGGCAATGAGCAGTTCTTC,CASSQPRRGAIGNEQFF